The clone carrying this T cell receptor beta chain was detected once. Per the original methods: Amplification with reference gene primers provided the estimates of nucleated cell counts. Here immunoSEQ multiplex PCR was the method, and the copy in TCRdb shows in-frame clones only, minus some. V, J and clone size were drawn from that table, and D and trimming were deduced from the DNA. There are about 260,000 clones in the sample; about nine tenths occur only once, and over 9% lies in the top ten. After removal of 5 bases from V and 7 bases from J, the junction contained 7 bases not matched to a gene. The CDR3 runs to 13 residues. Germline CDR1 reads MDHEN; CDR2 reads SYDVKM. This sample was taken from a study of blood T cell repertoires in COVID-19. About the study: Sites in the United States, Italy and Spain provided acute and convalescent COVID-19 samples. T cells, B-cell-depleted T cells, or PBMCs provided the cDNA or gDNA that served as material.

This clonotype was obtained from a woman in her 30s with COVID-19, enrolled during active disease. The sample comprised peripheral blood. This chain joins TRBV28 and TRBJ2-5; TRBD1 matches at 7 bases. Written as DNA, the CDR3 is TGTGCCAGCAGTCTAATACCAGGGGGGACCCAGTACTTC. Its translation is CASSLIPGGTQYF.